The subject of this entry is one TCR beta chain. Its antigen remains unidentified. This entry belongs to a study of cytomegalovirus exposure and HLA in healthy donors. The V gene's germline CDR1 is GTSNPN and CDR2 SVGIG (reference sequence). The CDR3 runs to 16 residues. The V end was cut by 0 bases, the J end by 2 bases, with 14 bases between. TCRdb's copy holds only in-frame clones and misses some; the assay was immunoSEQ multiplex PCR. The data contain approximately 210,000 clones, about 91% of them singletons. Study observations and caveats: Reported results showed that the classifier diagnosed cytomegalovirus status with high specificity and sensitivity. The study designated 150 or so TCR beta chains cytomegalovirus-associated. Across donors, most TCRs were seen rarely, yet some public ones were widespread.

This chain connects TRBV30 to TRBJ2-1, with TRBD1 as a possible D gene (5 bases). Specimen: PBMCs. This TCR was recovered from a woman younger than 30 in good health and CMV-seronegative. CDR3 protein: CAWSVGRTPPYNEQFF. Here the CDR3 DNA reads TGTGCCTGGAGTGTCGGGCGGACACCACCCTACAATGAGCAGTTCTTC. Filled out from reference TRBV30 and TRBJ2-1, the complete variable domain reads SQTIHQWPATLVQPVGSPLSLECTVEGTSNPNLYWYRQAAGRGLQLLFYSVGIGQISSEVPQNLSASRPQDRQFILSSKKLLLSDSGFYLCAWSVGRTPPYNEQFFGPGTRLTVL.